This TCR beta chain was found in a study of CD8 T cells in Susac syndrome. The CDR3 is 16 amino acids. Germline-derived CDR1 and CDR2 are KGHDR and SFDVKD. Trimming cost V 2 bases and J 0 bases, with 10 bases left between them. RNA was extracted with the RNeasy kit, and a quantity of roughly 0.45 to 1 ug was reverse transcribed using random hexamers. TCRdb analysed the immunoSEQ multiplex PCR reads with MiXCR anew, one entry per CDR3 protein. The sample lists about 170,000 distinct CDR3 sequences, about 96% occurring once. Study observations and caveats: The CD4+ T cell repertoires, which came from Susac syndrome patients, showed no sign of clonal expansion.

In regard to this clonotype: Its antigen is undetermined.

TEMRA cells underwent FACS enrichment and CD8+ and CD4+ T cells underwent negative isolation. The clonotype originates from a human donor with Susac syndrome. V is TRBV24-1 and J is TRBJ2-1; D tentatively reads TRBD1 or TRBD2 (5 bases each). Sequencing was performed on CD4+ T cells from PBMCs. The CDR3 DNA sequence: TGTGCCACCAGTGATTCGGGGCCGAGCTCCTACAATGAGCAGTTCTTC. Translated, it gives CATSDSGPSSYNEQFF.